The 16 T cell receptor beta chains reported below all come from one sample, sequenced in a study of T cell responses to AZD1222 COVID-19 vaccine. Assay used: immunoSEQ multiplex PCR; TCRdb lists only in-frame clones, some missing. This sample has 75,000 to 85,000 clones, with more than 90% found just once. The sequencing here drew on peripheral blood, taken on day 0 of AZD1222 vaccination. All receptors come from an adult in good health.

The chain joins TRBV9 to TRBJ2-7; the D gene is possibly TRBD1 (5 bases). CDR3 length: 15 residues. Per the germline V gene, CDR1 is SGDLS and CDR2 is YYNGEE. V was cut by 3 bases and J by 3 bases, with 16 bases left in between. CDR3 region: CASSGPLGPYYEQYF. The CDR3 DNA reads as TGTGCCAGCAGCGGACCTTTGGGGCCCTACTACGAGCAGTACTTC.

This sequence joins TRBV6-2 or TRBV6-3 and TRBJ2-1, with D unresolved. This CDR3 is built from 12 residues. The germline V and J ends were trimmed by 0 bases and 5 bases, with 2 bases remaining between them. CDR1 and CDR2 from the germline V gene are MNHEY and SVGEGT. The CDR3 DNA reads TGTGCCAGCAGTTACTCGAACAATGAGCAGTTCTTC. Translation gives CASSYSNNEQFF.

This chain joins TRBV10-3 and TRBJ2-7; D is perhaps TRBD2 (6 bases). The CDR3 runs 13 residues. Germline V gene sequence: CDR1 ENHRY, CDR2 SYGVKD. V gave up 9 bases and J gave up 3 bases, with 15 bases separating them. CDR3 in DNA: TGTGCCATAAAGGGACTTGCCCACTACGAGCAGTACTTC. Protein product: CAIKGLAHYEQYF.

The chain recombines TRBV6-6 with TRBJ2-1, with a tentative D call TRBD2 (6 bases). The CDR3 sequence is 11 residues long. The V and J ends lost 7 bases and 11 bases respectively, with 12 bases between them. In germline, CDR1 is MNHNY, CDR2 SVGAGI (reference sequence). Written as DNA, the CDR3 is TGTGCCAGCAAGGGTAGCGGCCAGCAGTTCTTC. Translation: CASKGSGQQFF.

V gene TRBV6-5 combines with J gene TRBJ1-4; maybe TRBD1 (6 bases). Germline V CDR1 and CDR2: MNHEY, SVGAGI. CDR3 length equals 14 residues. V lost 6 bases and J lost 0, with 8 bases in between. CDR3 in DNA: TGTGCCAGCAGGACAGGTTCAACTAATGAAAAACTGTTTTTT. This gives the protein CASRTGSTNEKLFF.

This clone was found once. CDR3 bases: TGTGCCAGCGGGAGGGACAGCCAAGAGACCCAGTACTTC. It encodes CASGRDSQETQYF. The V gene is TRBV7-9, the J gene TRBJ2-5; D could derive from TRBD1 or TRBD2 (7 bases each). V was cut by 8 bases and J by 1 base, with 11 bases left in between. Germline CDR1 reads SEHNR; CDR2 reads FQNEAQ (reference sequence). CDR3 length: 13 amino acids. Full variable domain (remainder filled in from reference TRBV7-9 and TRBJ2-5): DTGVSQNPRHKITKRGQNVTFRCDPISEHNRLYWYRQTLGQGPEFLTYFQNEAQLEKSRLLSDRFSAERPKGSFSTLEIQRTEQGDSAMYLCASGRDSQETQYFGPGTRLLVL.

This clone was detected only once. The chain couples TRBV19 to TRBJ1-1; possible D gene TRBD1, 5 bases. Germline loops: CDR1 LNHDA, CDR2 SQIVND (reference sequence). The CDR3 contains 13 residues. The germline V and J ends were trimmed by 3 bases and 11 bases, with 16 bases remaining between them. As DNA, the CDR3 is TGTGCCAGTAGTATTAGCCTGGGGCAACGGGCTTTCTTT. Residues: CASSISLGQRAFF.

The chain uses TRBV14 and TRBJ2-1; TRBD2 is a possible D gene (5 bases). The germline V gene has CDR1 SGHDN and CDR2 FVKESK. The V and J ends lost 4 bases and 8 bases respectively, with 15 bases between them. This CDR3 contains 14 residues. The DNA of the CDR3 is TGTGCCAGCAGCCCTAGCAGTGTACTCGATGAGCAGTTCTTC. Translated: CASSPSSVLDEQFF.

The rearrangement links TRBV9 to TRBJ2-1; D ambiguous. V was pared by 0 bases and J by 9 bases, with 4 bases between. Per the germline V gene, CDR1 is SGDLS and CDR2 is YYNGEE. This CDR3 contains 11 residues. The CDR3 protein is CASSVGSEQFF. DNA for the CDR3: TGTGCCAGCAGCGTAGGGTCTGAGCAGTTCTTC.

V is TRBV5-4 and J is TRBJ1-1; D uncertain. CDR1 and CDR2 (germline): SGHNT, YYREEE (reference sequence). This CDR3 is 12 amino acids long. Trimming removed 1 base from V and 0 bases from J, with 1 base in between. The CDR3 sequence is CASSLLNTEAFF. The CDR3 coding sequence is TGTGCCAGCAGCTTGTTGAACACTGAAGCTTTCTTT.

J is TRBJ2-1 and V is TRBV7-6, with D perhaps matching TRBD1 (6 bases). Deletions cut 6 bases from V and 7 bases from J, with 16 bases between. This CDR3 is 14 amino acids long. Germline V gene sequence: CDR1 SGHVS, CDR2 FNYEAQ. This CDR3 reads CASSPRAGVNEQFF. The CDR3 DNA reads as TGTGCCAGCAGTCCTCGAGCAGGGGTGAATGAGCAGTTCTTC.

The chain recombines TRBV24-1 with TRBJ2-2, with D uncertain. The V gene's germline CDR1 is KGHDR and CDR2 SFDVKD. The ends were cut back, 6 bases at V and 5 bases at J, with 12 bases in the middle. The CDR3 has 14 residues. The CDR3 spells CATSSLSSTGELFF. CDR3 DNA: TGTGCCACCAGTAGTCTTTCGAGTACCGGGGAGCTGTTTTTT.

This clone was counted between two and nine times. The genes are TRBV6-5 and TRBJ1-2, with 7 bases lining up with TRBD1. The CDR3 sequence is 14 residues long. Germline V gene sequence: CDR1 MNHEY, CDR2 SVGAGI. After removal of 6 bases from V and 9 bases from J, the junction contained 13 bases not matched to a gene. The CDR3: CASSYTTGESSYTF. The CDR3 nucleotides are TGTGCCAGCAGCTACACAACAGGGGAATCGAGCTACACCTTC.

This sequence joins TRBV2 and TRBJ1-1; D gene uncertain. From germline, CDR1 is SNHLY and CDR2 FYNNEI. This CDR3 is built from 13 residues. With 4 bases removed from V and 0 bases from J, the gap between germline ends came to 6 bases. This chain's CDR3 is CASSVQVNTEAFF. The CDR3 DNA follows: TGTGCCAGCAGTGTTCAAGTGAACACTGAAGCTTTCTTT.

This sequence joins TRBV5-1 and TRBJ2-2; 8 bases match TRBD1. The ends lost 3 bases at V and 2 bases at J; junction bases unmatched: 3. The CDR3 runs 15 residues. Germline V lookup: CDR1 SGHRS, CDR2 YFSETQ. The CDR3 protein is CASSSGQGNTGELFF. The CDR3 region has the DNA TGCGCCAGCAGCTCTGGACAGGGAAACACCGGGGAGCTGTTTTTT.

The V gene is TRBV29-1, the J gene TRBJ2-1, with TRBD2 identical over 12 bases. Germline CDR1 SQVTM, CDR2 ANQGSEA. Germline trimming cut 4 bases from V and 5 bases from J; bases unmatched to any gene: 9. CDR3 length equals 16 residues. CDR3 sequence: CSVVRRLAGGHNEQFF. Written as DNA, the CDR3 is TGCAGCGTTGTTAGACGGCTAGCGGGGGGGCACAATGAGCAGTTCTTC.